This T cell receptor (beta chain) was observed in a study of T cells after yellow fever vaccination. Overall study findings and caveats: Some clonotypes were seen in both the CD4 and the CD8 compartments. These made up a small share and likely arose from convergent recombination. The secondary response peaked faster, at day 5 versus 15, but was weaker.

A word on this clonotype: Its matching antigen is unknown.

TCRdb called the 5' RACE reads again in MiXCR, with one record for every CDR3 protein. The table has around 360,000 distinct CDR3 sequences, approximately 10% seen once. This specimen consisted of PBMCs, obtained on the day of the first yellow fever vaccination. The receptor comes from a man between 18 and 35 years old who received the YFV17D yellow fever vaccine.

This CDR3 reads CASSLGQRGNEQFF. As DNA, the CDR3 is TGCGCCAGCAGCTTGGGCCAAAGGGGTAATGAGCAGTTCTTC. The V call is TRBV5-1, the J call TRBJ2-1, with D possibly TRBD1 on 5 matching bases. Germline V gene sequence: CDR1 SGHRS, CDR2 YFSETQ. V lost 0 bases and J 7 bases, leaving 11 bases between the germline ends. This CDR3 comprises 14 residues.